The next 30 T cell receptor beta chains were all read from a single sample in a study of beta chain features in type 1 diabetes. Study outcomes and limitations: For Type 1 diabetes patients, all four CD4+ subsets carried TCRB CDR3s that were moderately but significantly shorter.

Which antigens these TCRs recognize remains unknown. Expressed TCRB transcripts were sequenced because the isolated RNA had all been reverse transcribed beforehand. This table comes from immunoSEQ multiplex PCR, and its TCRdb copy is limited to in-frame clones, with some not included. The table records 350,000 to 400,000 clones, roughly 12% of them present only once. Input material: naive CD4+ T cells from blood. These receptors were obtained from a young woman with type 1 diabetes.

The chain uses TRBV18 and TRBJ2-2, with a tentative D call TRBD2 (6 bases). The CDR3 has 16 amino acids. Germline lookup yields CDR1 KGHSH and CDR2 LQKENI. V lost 2 bases, J lost 0 bases, and 10 bases lay in between. The DNA of the CDR3 is TGTGCCAGCTCACCAATGGTAGCGGCGAACACCGGGGAGCTGTTTTTT. Protein: CASSPMVAANTGELFF.

This clone appeared a few times. This rearrangement joins TRBV25-1 to TRBJ1-1, with 7 bases that match TRBD1. Looked up from germline, CDR1 is MGHDK and CDR2 is SYGVNS. This CDR3 is 14 amino acids long. V lost 2 bases and J lost 6; bases outside the gene matches: 6. Here the CDR3 reads CASSEQGELPEAFF. CDR3 in DNA: TGTGCCAGCAGTGAACAGGGGGAATTGCCTGAAGCTTTCTTT. Full variable domain (missing parts from reference TRBV25-1 and TRBJ1-1): EADIYQTPRYLVIGTGKKITLECSQTMGHDKMYWYQQDPGMELHLIHYSYGVNSTEKGDLSSESTVSRIRTEHFPLTLESARPSHTSQYLCASSEQGELPEAFFGQGTRLTVV.

This chain uses TRBV7-2 with TRBJ1-5; TRBD1 is a possible D gene (6 bases). Trimming shortened V by 2 bases and J by 0 bases, and 11 bases separated the two germline ends. Germline V CDR1 and CDR2: SGHTA, FQGNSA. The CDR3 length is 16 residues. The CDR3 DNA sequence: TGTGCCAGCAGCTTAAGGGCAGGGGATAGCAATCAGCCCCAGCATTTT. It specifies CASSLRAGDSNQPQHF.

The chain combines TRBV7-2 with TRBJ2-7; TRBD2 matches 7 bases. Germline V gene lookup returns CDR1 SGHTA and CDR2 FQGNSA. J gave up 3 bases and V 2 bases, and 1 base lay outside the gene matches. The CDR3 totals 13 residues. This chain's CDR3 is CASSLLADYEQYF. CDR3 sequence (DNA): TGTGCCAGCAGCTTACTAGCGGACTACGAGCAGTACTTC. Variable domain in full (rest from reference TRBV7-2 and TRBJ2-7): GAGVSQSPSNKVTEKGKDVELRCDPISGHTALYWYRQSLGQGLEFLIYFQGNSAPDKSGLPSDRFSAERTGGSVSTLTIQRTQQEDSAVYLCASSLLADYEQYFGPGTRLTVT.

Only a few counts were recorded for this clone. V usage is TRBV25-1 and J usage is TRBJ2-5; D unclear. This CDR3 has 11 residues. The V gene's germline CDR1 is MGHDK and CDR2 SYGVNS. With 6 bases removed from V and 4 bases from J, the gap between germline ends came to 6 bases. The CDR3 sequence is CASSPGETQYF. DNA for the CDR3: TGTGCCAGCAGCCCCGGAGAGACCCAGTACTTC.

This chain joins TRBV5-1 and TRBJ1-2; D not certain. This CDR3 spans 13 amino acids. V lost 3 bases and J 4 bases, leaving 10 bases between the germline ends. Germline V gives CDR1 SGHRS, CDR2 YFSETQ. The CDR3 protein is CASSSGAGYGYTF. The CDR3 DNA reads TGCGCCAGCAGCTCGGGAGCTGGCTATGGCTACACCTTC.

The chain recombines TRBV19 with TRBJ2-1; D uncertain. This CDR3 is 14 amino acids long. Germline CDR1 is LNHDA and CDR2 is SQIVND (reference sequence). V lost 7 bases and J lost 3, with 13 bases in between. The CDR3 here is CASTNRARYNEQFF. The DNA of the CDR3 is TGTGCCAGTACCAACAGAGCCCGCTACAATGAGCAGTTCTTC.

The sample holds a few counts of this clone. The chain carries TRBV11-2 and TRBJ2-5; TRBD2 aligns across 8 bases. Germline assignment: CDR1 SGHAT and CDR2 FQNNGV. Trimming removed 5 bases from V and 5 bases from J; junction bases left unmatched: 10. CDR3 length: 15 residues. CDR3 region: CASSLSGGRRETQYF. DNA of the CDR3: TGTGCCAGCAGCCTGTCGGGGGGGCGTCGGGAGACCCAGTACTTC.

The CDR3 DNA sequence: TGTGCCAGCAGCTTAGTAGTAGAGACCCAGTACTTC. As protein: CASSLVVETQYF. V usage is TRBV7-2 and J usage is TRBJ2-5; no clear D gene. The length of the CDR3 is 12 residues. Germline loops: CDR1 SGHTA, CDR2 FQGNSA. The V gene lost 1 base and the J gene lost 4 bases, with 4 bases spanning the gap.

J is TRBJ1-5 and V is TRBV2; possible D gene TRBD1, 6 bases. The V end was cut by 1 base, the J end by 7 bases, with 11 bases between. CDR3 length: 14 residues. CDR1 is SNHLY, CDR2 FYNNEI, per germline. The CDR3 DNA reads as TGTGCCAGCAGTGAAGGGCGGACAGACCAGCCCCAGCATTTT. Amino acids: CASSEGRTDQPQHF.

This chain connects TRBV7-2 to TRBJ2-7, with D perhaps TRBD2 (6 bases). V was clipped by 5 bases and J by 4 bases, with 15 bases between them. CDR1 is SGHTA, CDR2 FQGNSA, per germline. The CDR3 sequence is 14 residues long. This CDR3 reads CASSPQFSGYEQYF. CDR3 nucleotide sequence: TGTGCCAGCAGCCCTCAGTTTAGCGGATACGAGCAGTACTTC.

About this clone itself: Germline and junction disagree at one end, which may indicate a read error. The chain joins TRBV4-1 to TRBJ1-4; a weak D match, TRBD1 (5 bases). The length of the CDR3 is 13 residues. Germline-derived CDR1 and CDR2 are MGHRA and YSYEKL. The CDR3 nucleotides are TGCGCCAGCAGCCAAGAGGCTGCAGGGAAGGGTATTTTT. Protein: CASSQEAAGKGIF.

This clone was picked up a small number of times. The rearrangement links TRBV29-1 to TRBJ2-2; TRBD2 matches 10 bases. The CDR3 runs to 14 residues. The V segment lost 4 bases and the J segment 5 bases; nucleotides outside the gene matches: 4. The germline CDR1 and CDR2 sequences are SQVTM and ANQGSEA. For the CDR3, the DNA is TGCAGCGTTGGAGCGGGGGGGTGGACCGGGGAGCTGTTTTTT. Its protein product is CSVGAGGWTGELFF.

The table lists this clone with a few counts. V usage is TRBV9 and J usage is TRBJ2-5; 7 bases agree with TRBD1. The CDR3 contains 14 residues. V lost 5 bases and J lost 1; bases outside the gene matches: 5. CDR1 is SGDLS and CDR2 is YYNGEE in the germline V gene. The CDR3 loop is CASSPGGAQETQYF. The CDR3 coding sequence is TGTGCCAGCAGTCCAGGGGGAGCCCAAGAGACCCAGTACTTC.

This clone was seen only a few times. CDR3: CASSLDRVQPQHF. CDR3 DNA sequence: TGTGCCAGCAGCCTCGACAGGGTCCAGCCCCAGCATTTT. The chain employs TRBV7-9 and TRBJ1-5; the match to TRBD1 covers 7 bases. The J segment lost 7 bases and the V segment lost 5 bases, leaving 5 bases of the junction unmatched. CDR1 is SEHNR, CDR2 FQNEAQ, per germline (reference sequence). The length of the CDR3 is 13 residues.

This clone has more than one count but fewer than ten. CDR3 DNA sequence: TGCGCCAGCAGCACGGACAGGGTCGACGAGCAGTACTTC. Amino acids: CASSTDRVDEQYF. This sequence joins TRBV5-1 and TRBJ2-7; 8 positions agree with TRBD1. The CDR3 is 13 amino acids. Trimming cost V 4 bases and J 5 bases; bases outside gene matches: 5. CDR1 and CDR2 from the germline V gene are SGHRS and YFSETQ. The full variable domain, rest sourced from reference TRBV5-1 and TRBJ2-7, is KAGVTQTPRYLIKTRGQQVTLSCSPISGHRSVSWYQQTPGQGLQFLFEYFSETQRNKGNFPGRFSGRQFSNSRSEMNVSTLELGDSALYLCASSTDRVDEQYFGPGTRLTVT.

This clone has just a few counts. V and J are TRBV6-1 and TRBJ2-7; possibly TRBD1 for D (6 bases). This CDR3 is 14 amino acids long. Trimming left V 6 bases short and J 0 bases short, with 12 bases between. Germline V gene lookup returns CDR1 MNHNS and CDR2 SASEGT. As DNA, the CDR3 is TGTGCCAGCAGAGACAGGTTCAGCTCCTACGAGCAGTACTTC. Its translation is CASRDRFSSYEQYF.

There are a few counts of this clone. The rearrangement uses TRBV28 and TRBJ2-3; the D gene is possibly TRBD2 (6 bases). V dropped 7 bases and J dropped 4 bases, with 15 bases sitting between them. CDR1 and CDR2 (germline): MDHEN, SYDVKM. This CDR3 has 14 amino acids. Written as DNA, the CDR3 is TGTGCCAGCACCCCCTCAAGGAGGGCAGATACGCAGTATTTT. Its translation: CASTPSRRADTQYF.

In this sample, this clone turned up a few times. The chain employs TRBV18 and TRBJ1-4, with D hard to call. CDR3 length equals 13 residues. The V end lost 4 bases, the J end lost 6 bases, and 9 bases lay between the germline ends. Germline loops: CDR1 KGHSH, CDR2 LQKENI. The CDR3 spells CASSRAGDEKLFF. The DNA of the CDR3 is TGTGCCAGCTCACGCGCCGGGGATGAAAAACTGTTTTTT.

This clone has only a few counts. The chain uses TRBV10-3 and TRBJ2-1, with 8 bases matching TRBD2. CDR1 is ENHRY, CDR2 SYGVKD, per germline. Trimming took 5 bases from V and 5 from J; bases not matched to a gene: 5. This CDR3 is built from 14 residues. For the CDR3, the DNA is TGTGCCATCAGTCCGGGACTAGGAAACAATGAGCAGTTCTTC. Amino acids: CAISPGLGNNEQFF.

The chain combines TRBV14 with TRBJ2-7; D might be TRBD1 (5 bases). This CDR3 is built from 14 residues. Trimming removed 5 bases from V and 6 bases from J, with 17 bases in between. Germline assignment: CDR1 SGHDN and CDR2 FVKESK. CDR3 region: CASSYSKDSSEQYF. The CDR3 nucleotides read TGTGCCAGCAGCTACTCGAAAGACAGCTCCGAGCAGTACTTC.

As concerns this clone: Other DNA sequences of this sample code for an identical CDR3. This rearrangement joins TRBV15 to TRBJ2-7, with a weak D call TRBD1 (5 bases). The ends were cut back, 1 base at V and 4 bases at J, with 5 bases in the middle. Germline V gene sequence: CDR1 LNHNV, CDR2 YYDKDF (reference sequence). This CDR3 is 12 amino acids long. CDR3 sequence reads: CATSRAGYEQYF. DNA for the CDR3: TGTGCCACCAGCAGAGCAGGGTACGAGCAGTACTTC.

This clone was seen more than once but under ten times. The V gene is TRBV18, the J gene TRBJ1-6; weak D call: TRBD1 (5 bases). CDR1 and CDR2 from the germline V gene are KGHSH and LQKENI. The germline V and J ends were trimmed by 2 bases and 6 bases, with 11 bases remaining between them. This CDR3 is 15 amino acids long. This CDR3 is CASSPAQGGNSPLHF. CDR3 bases: TGTGCCAGCTCACCAGCCCAGGGAGGTAATTCACCCCTCCACTTT.

The genes are TRBV30 and TRBJ2-7; tentative D call: TRBD2 (6 bases). This CDR3 has 14 amino acids. Germline loops: CDR1 GTSNPN, CDR2 SVGIG (reference sequence). The V gene lost 3 bases and the J gene lost 5 bases, with 17 bases spanning the gap. CDR3 nucleotide sequence: TGTGCCTGGAGCCGGACTACCTGGAGCGACGAGCAGTACTTC. This translates into CAWSRTTWSDEQYF.

In this sample, this clone turned up a few times. This sequence joins TRBV10-3 and TRBJ2-5; the match to TRBD1 covers 10 bases. The germline CDR1 and CDR2 sequences are ENHRY and SYGVKD. The CDR3 runs 16 residues. Trimming cost V 5 bases and J 5 bases; bases outside gene matches: 11. CDR3 in amino acids: CAISLDRQGAGETQYF. The CDR3 DNA reads as TGTGCCATCAGTCTGGATCGACAGGGGGCAGGGGAGACCCAGTACTTC.

This sequence joins TRBV27 and TRBJ1-2; D unclear. Trimming pared 4 bases from V and 2 bases from J, leaving 11 bases between. The CDR3 loop spans 14 amino acids. Germline CDR1 MNHEY, CDR2 SMNVEV (reference sequence). The CDR3 loop reads CASSSRGRNYGYTF. Here the CDR3 DNA reads TGTGCCAGCAGTTCCCGCGGGCGCAACTATGGCTACACCTTC.

This clone was seen more than once but under ten times. The chain has TRBV7-2 and TRBJ2-5; tentative D call: TRBD2 (6 bases). The CDR3 has 14 residues. Germline loops: CDR1 SGHTA, CDR2 FQGNSA. V shed 5 bases and J shed 2 bases, with 12 bases lying between them. The CDR3 is CASSPNGGQETQYF. The CDR3 DNA is TGTGCCAGCAGCCCGAACGGAGGGCAAGAGACCCAGTACTTC.

This rearrangement joins TRBV7-2 to TRBJ2-1; 9 bases agree with TRBD2. Germline CDR1 is SGHTA and CDR2 is FQGNSA. This CDR3 has 17 residues. V trimming: 5 bases; J trimming: 7 bases; junction bases outside the gene matches: 15. The chain's CDR3 is CASSPNQLAGLGNEQFF. The CDR3 DNA follows: TGTGCCAGCAGCCCGAATCAGCTAGCGGGATTGGGGAATGAGCAGTTCTTC.

This sequence joins TRBV13 and TRBJ2-7; 11 bases line up with TRBD1. J gave up 11 bases and V 5 bases, and 11 bases lay outside the gene matches. This CDR3 has 14 residues. CDR1 and CDR2 from the germline V gene are PRHDT and FYEKMQ (reference sequence). The CDR3 here is CASSPGQGVPLEYF. As DNA, the CDR3 is TGTGCCAGCAGCCCGGGACAGGGGGTGCCTTTGGAGTACTTC.

V gene TRBV4-1 combines with J gene TRBJ2-7; perhaps TRBD2 as D (5 bases). V lost 3 bases, J lost 4 bases, and 16 bases lay in between. The germline V gene encodes CDR1 MGHRA and CDR2 YSYEKL. This CDR3 comprises 15 residues. The CDR3 loop reads CASSQSDYGEYEQYF. The CDR3 region has the DNA TGCGCCAGCAGCCAGAGTGATTACGGGGAGTACGAGCAGTACTTC.